This T cell receptor (beta chain) stems from a study of control samples from healthy donors and cancer patients (TCRdb year 2020). Trimming at the junction amounts to 8 bases on V and 4 bases on J, and the germline ends lie 16 bases apart. CDR1 and CDR2 (LGHDT, YNNKEL) derive from the germline V gene (reference sequence). From its cysteine to its phenylalanine, the CDR3 spans 14 amino acids. Only the CDR3 DNA stays, 42 bases, in frame from base 1. Libraries were prepared through the immunoSEQ multiplex PCR assay. TCRdb retrieved this table from immuneACCESS and kept in-frame rearrangements only. Not all clones are present; in checked studies, unresolved V genes account for under half, and no reason is known for the remainder. The sample table contains 170,000 or so clones; only one count was recorded for roughly 94% of them. The top ten clonotypes cover 1.3% to 1.5% of the sample. Comment on this clone: The antigen it binds to is not known. Base qualities are not recorded, but no much larger clone differs from it by a single base.

The sequence joins TRBV3-1 (or the pseudogene TRBV3-2) to TRBJ2-3; TRBD2 is perhaps the D gene, given 5 matching bases. The origin of this receptor is a woman between 18 and 29 years old in good health. Sequencing used blood. The DNA reads TGTGCCAGCTCTAAGAGGGCCGGGGCAGATACGCAGTATTTT. Translated, this gives CASSKRAGADTQYF.